This T cell receptor beta chain was profiled in a study of a mutant IDH1 vaccine in newly diagnosed glioma. At the level of the study: Week 35 brought visit V12, which was followed by visit V13 at week 47.

This CDR3 has 15 residues. Germline CDR1 MGHRA, CDR2 YSYEKL. Trimming removed 4 bases from V and 3 bases from J, with 12 bases in between. This table comes from immunoSEQ multiplex PCR, and its TCRdb copy is limited to in-frame clones, with some not included. This sample has about 94,000 clones, with around nine tenths found just once. Time point described: week 47, end of study. In the vaccine, a single dose held 300 ug of the mutant IDH1 20-mer peptide, along with topical imiquimod. Astrocytomas found in donors were new, WHO grade 3 or 4, IDH1-mutant and ATRX-lost. Worth noting for this clone: Its antigen is not known.

Sample: PBMCs, taken from a glioma patient whose treatment included an IDH1 peptide vaccine. This chain uses TRBV4-1 with TRBJ2-2; D remains ambiguous. The TCR was taken from a woman aged 45-65 years with glioma. CDR3 sequence (DNA): TGCGCCAGCAGCCCCGTCGGATCCTACACCGGGGAGCTGTTTTTT. Translated: CASSPVGSYTGELFF.